A single sample is the source of the 3 T cell receptor beta chains below, sequenced in a study of control samples from healthy donors and cancer patients. The table came from immunoSEQ multiplex PCR; TCRdb's copy has only in-frame clones and leaves some out. The table lists around 200,000 clones, 80% to 95% of them singletons. The specimen sequenced was blood. Receptor source: a man aged 18-30 years in good health.

This chain uses TRBV2 with TRBJ1-1, with D hard to call. The CDR3 consists of 14 residues. The germline CDR1 and CDR2 sequences are SNHLY and FYNNEI. V was clipped by 2 bases and J by 1 base, with 8 bases between them. CDR3 sequence: CASSESLPNTEAFF. In DNA, the CDR3 is TGTGCCAGCAGTGAAAGTTTGCCGAACACTGAAGCTTTCTTT.

The chain combines TRBV24-1 with TRBJ1-4; D might be TRBD1 (5 bases). V shed 3 bases and J shed 8 bases, with 18 bases lying between them. This CDR3 comprises 16 residues. The germline gives CDR1 KGHDR, CDR2 SFDVKD. The CDR3 reads CATSDGGFVGDEKLFF. The CDR3 DNA follows: TGTGCCACCAGTGATGGCGGCTTTGTGGGGGACGAAAAACTGTTTTTT.

V is TRBV6-1 and J is TRBJ2-1, with 9 positions matching TRBD1. Germline V gives CDR1 MNHNS, CDR2 SASEGT. V trimming: 3 bases; J trimming: 6 bases; junction bases outside the gene matches: 12. CDR3 size: 17 residues. The CDR3: CASSEFFRTGAPNEQFF. CDR3 bases: TGTGCCAGCAGTGAGTTTTTTAGGACAGGGGCGCCCAATGAGCAGTTCTTC.